Below, 23 T cell receptor beta chains from the same sample are listed, as sequenced in a study of blood T cell repertoires in COVID-19. Repertoires were generated with immunoSEQ multiplex PCR, while TCRdb's copy carries only in-frame clones and drops some. The data hold 150,000 to 200,000 clones, with about 87% observed a single time. Sequenced sample: peripheral blood. These receptors all stem from a man aged 35 to 55 with active or convalescent COVID-19.

The V and J genes are TRBV4-2 and TRBJ2-5; 10 nucleotides align to TRBD2. With 3 bases clipped from V and 1 base from J, the junction kept 5 bases outside the gene matches. The germline gives CDR1 LGHNA, CDR2 YNFKEQ. This CDR3 spans 16 amino acids. CDR3 residues: CASSQGGLAAQETQYF. For the CDR3, the DNA is TGTGCCAGCAGCCAGGGCGGACTAGCGGCCCAAGAGACCCAGTACTTC.

The chain uses TRBV28 and TRBJ2-7; 8 positions agree with TRBD2. Germline lookup yields CDR1 MDHEN and CDR2 SYDVKM. This CDR3 spans 14 amino acids. V gave up 5 bases and J gave up 5 bases; unmatched junction bases: 8. The CDR3 sequence: CASSPRGGRDEQYF. The CDR3, as DNA: TGTGCCAGCAGTCCTCGGGGGGGTAGGGACGAGCAGTACTTC.

The V and J genes are TRBV29-1 and TRBJ1-2, with D perhaps TRBD1 (5 bases). The CDR3 length is 13 residues. Trimming removed 3 bases at V and 4 bases at J, with 12 bases between. CDR1 is SQVTM, CDR2 ANQGSEA, per germline. The CDR3 sequence is CSVEGGVSYGYTF. For the CDR3, the DNA is TGCAGCGTTGAGGGGGGGGTATCCTATGGCTACACCTTC.

The genes are TRBV7-6 and TRBJ2-1; possibly TRBD2 for D (6 bases). V lost 5 bases, J lost 8 bases, and 10 bases lay in between. The CDR3 length is 12 residues. CDR1 is SGHVS, CDR2 FNYEAQ, per germline. CDR3 bases: TGTGCCAGCAGCCAGACTAGAGATGAGCAGTTCTTC. It codes for CASSQTRDEQFF.

This chain uses TRBV29-1 with TRBJ2-4, with TRBD1 matching over 7 bases. V lost 7 bases to trimming and J lost 0 bases; unmatched junction nucleotides: 6. CDR3 length: 14 residues. CDR1 is SQVTM and CDR2 is ANQGSEA in the germline V gene. The CDR3, as DNA: TGCAGCGCTTTGACAGGGCTAGCCAAAAACATTCAGTACTTC. Amino acid sequence: CSALTGLAKNIQYF.

The J gene is TRBJ1-6, the V gene TRBV2; 10 positions agree with TRBD1. The CDR3 length is 18 residues. V gave up 5 bases and J gave up 1 base; unmatched junction bases: 8. Germline V gene data show CDR1 as SNHLY and CDR2 as FYNNEI. The CDR3 coding sequence is TGTGCCAGCAGTATCGGGACAGGGGACACATCCTATAATTCACCCCTCCACTTT. It codes for CASSIGTGDTSYNSPLHF.

The sample holds a few counts of this clone. This sequence joins TRBV27 and TRBJ1-4, with D maybe TRBD1 (6 bases). CDR1 and CDR2 (germline): MNHEY, SMNVEV (reference sequence). There are 14 residues in the CDR3. V lost 6 bases, J lost 3 bases, and 11 bases lay in between. The CDR3 spells CASSHREPNEKLFF. In DNA, the CDR3 is TGTGCCAGCAGCCACAGGGAACCTAATGAAAAACTGTTTTTT.

The V gene is TRBV10-3, the J gene TRBJ1-1, with 12 bases that match TRBD1. Germline V gene data show CDR1 as ENHRY and CDR2 as SYGVKD. J gave up 3 bases and V 2 bases, and 4 bases lay outside the gene matches. The CDR3 extends over 16 amino acids. The chain's CDR3 is CAISEPGQGAYTEAFF. CDR3 DNA sequence: TGTGCCATCAGTGAGCCGGGACAGGGGGCGTACACTGAAGCTTTCTTT.

The chain employs TRBV10-3 and TRBJ2-3; 8 bases line up with TRBD1. There are 15 residues in the CDR3. Germline CDR1 is ENHRY and CDR2 is SYGVKD. With 8 bases clipped from V and 4 bases from J, the junction kept 11 bases outside the gene matches. CDR3 nucleotide sequence: TGTGCCATCCTCTCCACCGACAGGGGCGCAGATACGCAGTATTTT. As protein: CAILSTDRGADTQYF.

The chain has TRBV10-3 and TRBJ2-2, with TRBD1 matching over 9 bases. The CDR3 spans 15 residues. J gave up 1 base and V 6 bases, and 3 bases lay outside the gene matches. The germline CDR1 and CDR2 sequences are ENHRY and SYGVKD. The DNA of the CDR3 is TGTGCCATCAGGCCGGGACAGGGGAACACCGGGGAGCTGTTTTTT. The encoded protein is CAIRPGQGNTGELFF.

The V and J genes are TRBV29-1 and TRBJ2-4; a weak D match, TRBD2 (6 bases). The CDR3 length is 15 residues. Trimming removed 3 bases from V and 1 base from J, with 13 bases in between. Germline loops: CDR1 SQVTM, CDR2 ANQGSEA. The CDR3 DNA reads TGCAGCGTTGACGGGGGTATATGGGCCAAAAACATTCAGTACTTC. Amino acids: CSVDGGIWAKNIQYF.

This clone was observed once. The chain uses TRBV13 and TRBJ1-1; D call uncertain. The germline V and J ends were trimmed by 2 bases and 2 bases, with 9 bases remaining between them. This CDR3 region has 14 residues. Germline values: CDR1 PRHDT, CDR2 FYEKMQ (reference sequence). The CDR3, as DNA: TGTGCCAGCAGCTTATTGGCGGGTAACACTGAAGCTTTCTTT. Translation: CASSLLAGNTEAFF.

The J gene is TRBJ2-1, the V gene TRBV19, with D perhaps matching TRBD2 (6 bases). Germline CDR1 reads LNHDA; CDR2 reads SQIVND (reference sequence). V lost 6 bases to trimming and J lost 7 bases, with 19 bases between them. The CDR3 is 15 amino acids. The DNA for the CDR3 is TGTGCCAGTAGGACAACCGGGACTCCCAGGAATGAGCAGTTCTTC. Amino acid sequence: CASRTTGTPRNEQFF.

V and J are TRBV18 and TRBJ2-3; D is ambiguous. Trimming removed 2 bases from V and 4 bases from J, with 7 bases in between. Germline V lookup: CDR1 KGHSH, CDR2 LQKENI. The CDR3 loop spans 13 amino acids. The CDR3 region is CASSPWQSDTQYF. DNA for the CDR3: TGTGCCAGCTCACCATGGCAGTCAGATACGCAGTATTTT. The variable domain in full, completed from reference TRBV18 and TRBJ2-3, reads NAGVMQNPRHLVRRRGQEARLRCSPMKGHSHVYWYRQLPEEGLKFMVYLQKENIIDESGMPKERFSAEFPKEGPSILRIQQVVRGDSAAYFCASSPWQSDTQYFGPGTRLTVL.

This chain uses TRBV9 with TRBJ2-1; 7 positions match TRBD2. Germline V CDR1 and CDR2: SGDLS, YYNGEE. The CDR3 is 16 residues long. The V and J ends lost 0 bases and 5 bases, in that order; junction bases with no gene match: 8. The CDR3 sequence: CASSVAQRLAHNEQFF. Here the CDR3 DNA reads TGTGCCAGCAGCGTAGCCCAGAGACTAGCTCACAATGAGCAGTTCTTC.

V is TRBV23-1 and J is TRBJ1-2; D is possibly TRBD1 (5 bases). TRBV23-1 counts as an open reading frame of uncertain function. The CDR3 totals 14 residues. V lost 0 bases and J 5 bases, leaving 10 bases between the germline ends. In nucleotides, the CDR3 is TGCGCCAGCAGTCAATCAAGGGGAAGTTATGGCTACACCTTC. Translating gives CASSQSRGSYGYTF.

The chain has TRBV27 and TRBJ1-4; D is possibly TRBD1 (5 bases). Trimming left V 4 bases short and J 6 bases short, with 12 bases between. The CDR3 is 14 amino acids. Per germline, CDR1 MNHEY and CDR2 SMNVEV (reference sequence). CDR3 in DNA: TGTGCCAGCAGTTCAGCCAGGGAACATGAAAAACTGTTTTTT. Protein product: CASSSAREHEKLFF.

This clone occurred a few times. This chain connects TRBV28 to TRBJ1-2; TRBD1 agrees at 7 bases. V dropped 5 bases and J dropped 8; count of bases not matched to a gene: 14. CDR3 length: 15 amino acids. Germline V gives CDR1 MDHEN, CDR2 SYDVKM. CDR3 residues: CASSPGTEAGKGYTF. The DNA of the CDR3 is TGTGCCAGCAGTCCCGGGACAGAAGCTGGCAAGGGCTACACCTTC.

The chain couples TRBV12-5 to TRBJ1-5; maybe TRBD1 (5 bases). V gave up 1 base and J gave up 1 base, with 11 bases separating them. There are 16 residues in the CDR3. Germline CDR1 and CDR2: LGHNT and FRNRAP. CDR3 nucleotide sequence: TGTGCTAGTGGTTTGGGGATGGACATAAGCAATCAGCCCCAGCATTTT. Translated: CASGLGMDISNQPQHF. The full variable domain, its missing parts supplied by reference TRBV12-5 and TRBJ1-5, is DARVTQTPRHKVTEMGQEVTMRCQPILGHNTVFWYRQTMMQGLELLAYFRNRAPLDDSGMPKDRFSAEMPDATLATLKIQPSEPRDSAVYFCASGLGMDISNQPQHFGDGTRLSIL.

V gene TRBV12-3 or TRBV12-4 combines with J gene TRBJ1-1, with D hard to call. This CDR3 is built from 13 residues. With 6 bases removed from V and 1 base from J, the gap between germline ends came to 9 bases. The CDR3 loop reads CASSLAGNTEAFF. As DNA, the CDR3 is TGTGCCAGCAGCCTAGCCGGGAACACTGAAGCTTTCTTT.

The rearrangement links TRBV30 to TRBJ1-2, with 7 nucleotides matching TRBD1. The CDR3 contains 12 residues. Germline V gene lookup returns CDR1 GTSNPN and CDR2 SVGIG (reference sequence). The V gene end was trimmed by 4 bases and the J gene end by 7 bases; junction bases not matched to a gene: 6. This CDR3 reads CAWTRGPLGYTF. Written as DNA, the CDR3 is TGTGCCTGGACGAGGGGGCCACTTGGCTACACCTTC.

The chain couples TRBV19 to TRBJ1-2; 7 bases map to TRBD1. J gave up 6 bases and V 7 bases, and 11 bases lay outside the gene matches. CDR3 length equals 14 residues. Germline CDR1 and CDR2: LNHDA and SQIVND (reference sequence). CDR3 sequence: CASMRRGQENGYTF. The DNA of the CDR3 is TGTGCCAGTATGAGGAGGGGGCAGGAAAATGGCTACACCTTC.

The gene calls are TRBV7-3 and TRBJ1-2, with 9 bases fitting TRBD1. After removal of 5 bases from V and 4 bases from J, the junction contained 8 bases not matched to a gene. The CDR3 extends over 15 amino acids. Germline V gives CDR1 SGHTA, CDR2 FQGTGA. CDR3 sequence: CASSPYPGQGYGYTF. In DNA, the CDR3 is TGTGCCAGCAGCCCCTATCCGGGACAGGGCTATGGCTACACCTTC.